The 8 T cell receptor beta chains below all came from one sample that was sequenced in a study of OX40 agonist ivuxolimab in advanced cancers. Libraries were prepared by immunoSEQ multiplex PCR; TCRdb keeps only in-frame clonotypes and omits some of them. The sample has around 30,000 clones, roughly 80% seen once; the top ten hold 2.6%. Material: CD4+ or CD8+ T cells sorted from blood, obtained in a trial of the OX40 agonist ivuxolimab. These receptors all come from an adult with an advanced solid tumor such as melanoma, head and neck, liver or kidney cancer.

The chain recombines TRBV6-6 with TRBJ1-1, with TRBD1 matching 12 bases. The CDR3 spans 15 residues. J lost 2 bases, V lost 10 bases, and 8 bases had no gene match. CDR1 and CDR2 (germline): MNHNY, SVGAGI (reference sequence). The CDR3 sequence is CAIEPGQGANTEAFF. In nucleotides, the CDR3 is TGTGCCATAGAACCGGGACAGGGGGCAAACACTGAAGCTTTCTTT.

This sequence joins TRBV10-1 and TRBJ2-1, with D possibly being TRBD1 or TRBD2 (5 bases each). Germline V lookup: CDR1 WNHNN, CDR2 SYGVQD (reference sequence). V gave up 2 bases and J gave up 6 bases, with 17 bases separating them. The CDR3 is 16 amino acids. In nucleotides, the CDR3 is TGCGCCAGCAGTGAGCAGATTGGGACCGCGCCCAATGAGCAGTTCTTC. Translation: CASSEQIGTAPNEQFF.

This clone was counted a single time. The chain links TRBV29-1 to TRBJ1-5; TRBD1 is a possible D gene (5 bases). CDR3 size: 13 residues. Germline V gene data show CDR1 as SQVTM and CDR2 as ANQGSEA. V shed 4 bases and J shed 1 base, with 8 bases lying between them. For the CDR3, the DNA is TGCAGCGTTGTCGGGGGAAGCAATCAGCCCCAGCATTTT. The encoded protein is CSVVGGSNQPQHF.

V usage is TRBV6-5 and J usage is TRBJ1-5, with TRBD1 identical over 7 bases. The length of the CDR3 is 13 residues. J lost 7 bases, V lost 0 bases, and 0 bases had no gene match. Germline assignment: CDR1 MNHEY and CDR2 SVGAGI. Here the CDR3 DNA reads TGTGCCAGCAGTTACTCGACAGGGCAGCCCCAGCATTTT. This encodes CASSYSTGQPQHF.

V and J are TRBV19 and TRBJ1-2; D gene uncertain. V lost 4 bases and J lost 5, with 17 bases in between. This CDR3 has 15 amino acids. The V gene's germline CDR1 is LNHDA and CDR2 SQIVND (reference sequence). CDR3 DNA: TGTGCCAGTAGTAATCCACGCAGTACAGTATATGGCTACACCTTC. Translated, it gives CASSNPRSTVYGYTF.

This rearrangement joins TRBV4-2 to TRBJ1-5; D gene ambiguous. V lost 1 base and J 4 bases, leaving 5 bases between the germline ends. The CDR3 has 13 residues. CDR1 and CDR2 from the germline V gene are LGHNA and YNFKEQ. The CDR3 DNA follows: TGTGCCAGCAGCCAAGCCCGGAATCAGCCCCAGCATTTT. It codes for CASSQARNQPQHF.

The chain is built from TRBV7-9 and TRBJ2-3, with D possibly being TRBD2 (6 bases). Trimming removed 5 bases from V and 10 bases from J, with 28 bases in between. Germline values: CDR1 SEHNR, CDR2 FQNEAQ (reference sequence). The CDR3 has 17 residues. CDR3 DNA sequence: TGTGCCAGCAGCAGCCAGGGACTCTCCCCCGAGACAGCGCCGCAGTATTTT. Amino acids: CASSSQGLSPETAPQYF.

The J gene is TRBJ2-5, the V gene TRBV21-1; the listed D gene, TRBD1, was not tested against the DNA. TRBV21-1 is an annotated pseudogene. CDR3 length: 14 residues. The CDR3 nucleotides are TGTGCCAGCAGCCTTGTACGACAGCAAGAGACCCAGTACTTC. Translating it yields CASSLVRQQETQYF.